The 14 T cell receptor beta chains given below trace back to one sample, sequenced in a study of blood T cell repertoires in COVID-19. Some clones are missing from TCRdb's copy, which holds only in-frame ones; the method was immunoSEQ multiplex PCR. This table holds approximately 250,000 clones, around 88% found once. The specimen was PBMCs or T cells enriched from blood (not recorded which). Source of these receptors: a woman aged 35 to 49 with acute COVID-19.

Of note for this clone: The junction and the germline gene differ at one end; a read error may be behind it. J is TRBJ1-2 and V is TRBV7-9, with 7 bases aligning to TRBD1. This CDR3 is 14 amino acids long. The germline V gene encodes CDR1 SEHNR and CDR2 FQNEAQ (reference sequence). The CDR3 region is CVSSGPWQGEGYTF. DNA for the CDR3: TGTGTCAGCAGCGGACCTTGGCAGGGGGAGGGCTACACCTTC.

The J gene is TRBJ2-5, the V gene TRBV29-1; D is ambiguous. Germline V gives CDR1 SQVTM, CDR2 ANQGSEA. V was trimmed by 5 bases and J by 5 bases, leaving 9 bases between them. This CDR3 spans 11 amino acids. As DNA, the CDR3 is TGCAGCGTTTGGTGGGCGGAGACCCAGTACTTC. As protein: CSVWWAETQYF.

The J gene is TRBJ2-5, the V gene TRBV30, with 7 bases identical to TRBD1. The V gene end was trimmed by 4 bases and the J gene end by 2 bases; junction bases not matched to a gene: 4. CDR3 length: 13 amino acids. In germline, CDR1 is GTSNPN, CDR2 SVGIG (reference sequence). The CDR3 is CAWTSRGQETQYF. Written as DNA, the CDR3 is TGTGCCTGGACCTCCAGGGGGCAAGAGACCCAGTACTTC.

The CDR3 nucleotides read TGTGCCAGCAGCCAAGTCCCGACTAGCGGTGAAGATACGCAGTATTTT. Its translation: CASSQVPTSGEDTQYF. V gene TRBV3-1 (or the pseudogene TRBV3-2) combines with J gene TRBJ2-3; 9 nucleotides match TRBD2. Unmatched junction bases numbered 7, after V lost 1 base and J lost 5 bases. CDR3 length: 16 amino acids. Germline V gene sequence: CDR1 LGHDT, CDR2 YNNKEL (reference sequence).

V gene TRBV5-6 combines with J gene TRBJ2-1; tentative D call: TRBD1 (6 bases). The germline CDR1 and CDR2 sequences are SGHDT and YYEEEE. Trimming pared 1 base from V and 3 bases from J, leaving 8 bases between. CDR3 length: 14 residues. The CDR3 here is CASSLPGDYNEQFF. The CDR3 DNA reads as TGTGCCAGCAGCTTGCCAGGGGACTACAATGAGCAGTTCTTC.

This clone came up once. The gene calls are TRBV20-1 and TRBJ2-1; TRBD1 matches at 7 bases. Germline V gene data show CDR1 as DFQATT and CDR2 as SNEGSKA (reference sequence). This CDR3 region has 14 residues. V shed 3 bases, J shed 4 bases, and the junction held 6 bases outside the gene matches. For the CDR3, the DNA is TGCAGTGCTAGTAGGGGGCGATTTTACAATGAGCAGTTCTTC. This codes for CSASRGRFYNEQFF.

J is TRBJ2-6 and V is TRBV9, with 7 bases lining up with TRBD2. The J segment lost 3 bases and the V segment lost 3 bases, leaving 6 bases of the junction unmatched. Germline V CDR1 and CDR2: SGDLS, YYNGEE. This CDR3 spans 16 amino acids. The CDR3 region has the DNA TGTGCCAGCAGCGACCCGGGGGGAAGTGGGGCCAACGTCCTGACTTTC. This sequence encodes CASSDPGGSGANVLTF.

CDR3 sequence (DNA): TGTGCCACCAGTGAGAGAGGGCTCACTGAAGCTTTCTTT. Residues: CATSERGLTEAFF. This rearrangement joins TRBV24-1 to TRBJ1-1; no clear D gene. In germline, CDR1 is KGHDR, CDR2 SFDVKD. Trimming took 4 bases from V and 4 from J, leaving 9 bases between them. The CDR3 is 13 residues long.

The V call is TRBV13, the J call TRBJ2-7; 8 positions match TRBD2. Losses at the gene ends were 0 bases for V and 6 bases for J; bases not matched to a gene: 7. The CDR3 is 15 residues long. Germline V lookup: CDR1 PRHDT, CDR2 FYEKMQ (reference sequence). In nucleotides, the CDR3 is TGTGCCAGCAGCTTAGGAGCCAGCGGGAGAGGCGAGCAGTACTTC. It encodes CASSLGASGRGEQYF.

This clone has just one count. This sequence joins TRBV7-2 and TRBJ1-5, with D unresolved. V gave up 1 base and J gave up 6 bases, with 4 bases separating them. Germline V gives CDR1 SGHTA, CDR2 FQGNSA. The CDR3 spans 12 residues. CDR3 sequence (DNA): TGTGCCAGCAGCTTAGTCAGTCAGCCCCAGCATTTT. Its translation: CASSLVSQPQHF.

The rearrangement links TRBV4-1 to TRBJ2-1, with 10 bases matching TRBD2. The CDR3 sequence is 16 residues long. Trimming took 0 bases from V and 9 from J; bases not matched to a gene: 8. Germline V gives CDR1 MGHRA, CDR2 YSYEKL. Here the CDR3 reads CASSQDELAGRLEQFF. CDR3 sequence (DNA): TGCGCCAGCAGCCAAGATGAACTAGCGGGACGGCTTGAGCAGTTCTTC.

This chain uses TRBV5-1 with TRBJ2-3; D not resolved. Germline V gene lookup returns CDR1 SGHRS and CDR2 YFSETQ. This CDR3 spans 14 amino acids. Trimming took 0 bases from V and 1 from J, leaving 6 bases between them. The CDR3 sequence: CASSLDEGTDTQYF. DNA of the CDR3: TGCGCCAGCAGCTTGGACGAGGGCACAGATACGCAGTATTTT.

The rearrangement uses TRBV7-9 and TRBJ2-7; 12 bases match TRBD2. This CDR3 comprises 14 residues. Germline values: CDR1 SEHNR, CDR2 FQNEAQ (reference sequence). The V segment lost 5 bases and the J segment 3 bases; nucleotides outside the gene matches: 2. CDR3 amino acids: CASSILAGGYEQYF. CDR3 DNA: TGTGCCAGCAGCATACTAGCGGGAGGCTACGAGCAGTACTTC.

The V and J genes are TRBV19 and TRBJ2-7; 9 nucleotides align to TRBD2. The J segment lost 2 bases and the V segment lost 0 bases, leaving 8 bases of the junction unmatched. Germline CDR1 is LNHDA and CDR2 is SQIVND (reference sequence). The CDR3 totals 17 residues. The CDR3 DNA sequence: TGTGCCAGTAGTATAGAGACGGCTAGCGGGGTTGCCTACGAGCAGTACTTC. Amino acids: CASSIETASGVAYEQYF.